These T cell receptor beta chains were read from a single sample in a study of CD8+ T cells in alopecia areata. Libraries were prepared by immunoSEQ multiplex PCR; TCRdb keeps only in-frame clonotypes and omits some of them. Here the sample spans 150,000 to 200,000 clones, around 60% being singletons. Material: CD4+ T cells sorted from blood, obtained at week 24, from a patient treated with tofacitinib. The receptor source for this set is a human donor with alopecia areata. CDR3s leave out the opening cysteine and the closing phenylalanine or tryptophan. The order of the fields is clone size, J gene, V gene, CDR3 protein. Not all rows give a size; the values are once, few, many and, for expanded clones, a class.

clone size: .
J gene: TRBJ2-1
V gene: TRBV30
CDR3 protein: AWSKGLAGGNEQF

clone size: .
J gene: TRBJ1-5
V gene: TRBV6-1
CDR3 protein: ASSPGTGNQPQH

clone size: .
J gene: TRBJ2-7
V gene: TRBV5-1
CDR3 protein: ASRQNYEQY

clone size: .
J gene: TRBJ2-1
V gene: TRBV19
CDR3 protein: ASARQGSSYNEQF

clone size: .
J gene: TRBJ2-2
V gene: TRBV6-5
CDR3 protein: ASSLTGQGTGELF

clone size: .
J gene: TRBJ2-1
V gene: TRBV2
CDR3 protein: ASSEWTSGNEQF

clone size: .
J gene: TRBJ1-3
V gene: TRBV30
CDR3 protein: AWRMGNGNTIY

clone size: once
J gene: TRBJ1-6
V gene: TRBV5-6
CDR3 protein: ASSLRIGDSPLH

clone size: .
J gene: TRBJ1-1
V gene: TRBV29-1
CDR3 protein: SARGHTNTEAF

clone size: .
J gene: TRBJ2-5
V gene: TRBV5-6
CDR3 protein: ASIRQDKETQY

clone size: .
J gene: TRBJ1-6
V gene: TRBV7-9
CDR3 protein: ASSSGTGGSSPLH

clone size: .
J gene: TRBJ2-7
V gene: TRBV29-1
CDR3 protein: SVVGGRVENEQY

clone size: .
J gene: TRBJ1-6
V gene: TRBV27
CDR3 protein: ASSLRDRANSPLH

clone size: .
J gene: TRBJ2-1
V gene: TRBV25-1
CDR3 protein: ASSDAPGDNEQF

clone size: .
J gene: TRBJ1-4
V gene: TRBV2
CDR3 protein: ASELRGGGGEKLF

clone size: .
J gene: TRBJ2-3
V gene: TRBV14
CDR3 protein: ASSQSWGNADTQY

clone size: few
J gene: TRBJ2-3
V gene: TRBV12-5
CDR3 protein: ANSGGIPDTQY

clone size: .
J gene: TRBJ1-5
V gene: TRBV23-1
CDR3 protein: ASSPQDSVQPQH

clone size: .
J gene: TRBJ2-7
V gene: TRBV7-2
CDR3 protein: ASSLRSRTATYEQY

clone size: .
J gene: TRBJ1-2
V gene: TRBV5-6
CDR3 protein: ASSFTTGAVYLNYGYT

clone size: .
J gene: TRBJ2-5
V gene: TRBV27
CDR3 protein: ASSLPAGTQY

clone size: .
J gene: TRBJ2-7
V gene: TRBV4-1
CDR3 protein: ASSQLRQGAGYEQY

clone size: .
J gene: TRBJ1-5
V gene: TRBV7-9
CDR3 protein: ASSQDGGQPQH

clone size: few
J gene: TRBJ2-2
V gene: TRBV7-8
CDR3 protein: ASSSTGTGELF

clone size: few
J gene: TRBJ2-3
V gene: TRBV10-3
CDR3 protein: AISESPERGNTDTQY

clone size: few
J gene: TRBJ2-3
V gene: TRBV2
CDR3 protein: ASSEGSNLSTDTQY

clone size: few
J gene: TRBJ1-2
V gene: TRBV5-4
CDR3 protein: ASSFVRGIYGYT

clone size: .
J gene: TRBJ1-2
V gene: TRBV7-2
CDR3 protein: ASSLQTATYGYT

clone size: .
J gene: TRBJ2-7
V gene: TRBV7-9
CDR3 protein: ASSLGGNGEQY

clone size: few
J gene: TRBJ1-3
V gene: TRBV30
CDR3 protein: AWSVQRLREQGNTIY

clone size: .
J gene: TRBJ1-4
V gene: TRBV5-6
CDR3 protein: ASSLVLSGREKLF

clone size: .
J gene: TRBJ1-1
V gene: TRBV6-5
CDR3 protein: ASSYPISGRNTEAF

clone size: .
J gene: TRBJ1-1
V gene: TRBV27
CDR3 protein: ASSAQGGEAF

clone size: .
J gene: TRBJ1-1
V gene: TRBV29-1
CDR3 protein: SVVLARGNTEAF

clone size: .
J gene: TRBJ2-2
V gene: TRBV4-1
CDR3 protein: ASSPPAGLTGELF

clone size: .
J gene: TRBJ2-3
V gene: TRBV30
CDR3 protein: AWSLGSTQY

clone size: once
J gene: TRBJ1-3
V gene: TRBV5-1
CDR3 protein: ASSLTDHGNTIY

clone size: .
J gene: TRBJ2-5
V gene: TRBV23-1
CDR3 protein: ASSQSSGGAQETQY

clone size: once
J gene: TRBJ1-1
V gene: TRBV7-2
CDR3 protein: ASSRRGRAPEAF

clone size: .
J gene: TRBJ2-2
V gene: TRBV2
CDR3 protein: ASSPSSRNTGELF

clone size: .
J gene: TRBJ1-2
V gene: TRBV6-1
CDR3 protein: ASSSDTYGYT

clone size: few
J gene: TRBJ1-1
V gene: TRBV30
CDR3 protein: AWSVPGLNTEAF

clone size: once
J gene: TRBJ2-7
V gene: TRBV5-1
CDR3 protein: ASSLGGGLYEQY

clone size: .
J gene: TRBJ2-4
V gene: TRBV29-1
CDR3 protein: SVGPSGGALNIQY

clone size: .
J gene: TRBJ2-7
V gene: TRBV29-1
CDR3 protein: SVAHGDRGVYEQY

clone size: .
J gene: TRBJ1-2
V gene: TRBV29-1
CDR3 protein: TDRGLDYGYT

clone size: .
J gene: TRBJ1-1
V gene: TRBV2
CDR3 protein: ASTLDGNTEAF

clone size: .
J gene: TRBJ2-5
V gene: TRBV25-1
CDR3 protein: ASSERQLQETQY

clone size: .
J gene: TRBJ2-1
V gene: TRBV2
CDR3 protein: ASIRGGTFSEQF

clone size: few
J gene: TRBJ1-2
V gene: TRBV20-1
CDR3 protein: SAPVPGTHT

clone size: .
J gene: TRBJ2-2
V gene: TRBV5-1
CDR3 protein: ASSATPGENTGELF